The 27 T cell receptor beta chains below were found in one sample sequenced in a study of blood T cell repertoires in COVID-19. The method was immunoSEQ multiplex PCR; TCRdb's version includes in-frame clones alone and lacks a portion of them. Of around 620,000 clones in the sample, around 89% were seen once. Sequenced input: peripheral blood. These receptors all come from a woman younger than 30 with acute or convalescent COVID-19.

The chain's CDR3 is CASSQSFGNTEAFF. Written as DNA, the CDR3 is TGCGCCAGCAGCCAAAGTTTCGGGAACACTGAAGCTTTCTTT. The chain is built from TRBV4-3 and TRBJ1-1; D unresolved. Germline V gives CDR1 LGHNA, CDR2 YSLEER. Trimming cost V 2 bases and J 1 base, with 8 bases left between them. The CDR3 is 14 residues long.

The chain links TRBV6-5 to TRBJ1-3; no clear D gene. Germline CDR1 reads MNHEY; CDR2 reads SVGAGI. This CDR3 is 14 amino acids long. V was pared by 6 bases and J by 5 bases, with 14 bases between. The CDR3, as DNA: TGTGCCAGCAGCTTGGGAGTCGACAGAAACACCATATATTTT. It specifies CASSLGVDRNTIYF.

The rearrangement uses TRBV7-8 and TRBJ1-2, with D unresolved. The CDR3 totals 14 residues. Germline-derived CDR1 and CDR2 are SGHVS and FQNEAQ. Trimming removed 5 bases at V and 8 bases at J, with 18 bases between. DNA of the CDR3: TGTGCCAGCAGCCTAGGACTAAAAGGGTCCGGCTACACCTTC. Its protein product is CASSLGLKGSGYTF.

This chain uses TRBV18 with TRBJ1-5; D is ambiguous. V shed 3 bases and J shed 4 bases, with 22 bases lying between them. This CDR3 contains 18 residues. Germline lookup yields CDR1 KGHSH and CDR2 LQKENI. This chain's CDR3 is CASSPRRFGPGENQPQHF. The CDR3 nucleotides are TGTGCCAGCTCACCCCGGAGGTTTGGACCCGGGGAAAATCAGCCCCAGCATTTT.

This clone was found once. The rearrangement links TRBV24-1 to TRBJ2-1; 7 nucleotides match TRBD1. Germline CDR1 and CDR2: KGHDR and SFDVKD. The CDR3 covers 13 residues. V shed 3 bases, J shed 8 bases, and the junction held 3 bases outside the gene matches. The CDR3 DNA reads TGTGCCACCAGTGATACCGACAGGGATGAGCAGTTCTTC. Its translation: CATSDTDRDEQFF.

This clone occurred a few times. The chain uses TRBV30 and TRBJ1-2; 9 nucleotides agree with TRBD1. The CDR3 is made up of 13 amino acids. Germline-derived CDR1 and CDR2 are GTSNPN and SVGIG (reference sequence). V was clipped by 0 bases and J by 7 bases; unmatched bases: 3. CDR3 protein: CAWSVRTGAGYTF. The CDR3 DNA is TGTGCCTGGAGTGTTCGGACAGGGGCTGGCTACACCTTC.

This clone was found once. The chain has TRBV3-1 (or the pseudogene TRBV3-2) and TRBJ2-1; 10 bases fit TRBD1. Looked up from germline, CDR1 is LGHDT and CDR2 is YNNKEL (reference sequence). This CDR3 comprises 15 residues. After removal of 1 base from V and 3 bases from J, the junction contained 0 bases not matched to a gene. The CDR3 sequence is CASSQGTGGYNEQFF. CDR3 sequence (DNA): TGTGCCAGCAGCCAAGGGACAGGGGGCTACAATGAGCAGTTCTTC.

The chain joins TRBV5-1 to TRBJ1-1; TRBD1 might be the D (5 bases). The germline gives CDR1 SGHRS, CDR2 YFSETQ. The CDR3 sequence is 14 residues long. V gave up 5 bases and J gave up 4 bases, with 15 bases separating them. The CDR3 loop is CASRGRGVVTEAFF. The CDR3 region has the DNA TGCGCCAGCAGAGGGAGGGGAGTTGTCACTGAAGCTTTCTTT.

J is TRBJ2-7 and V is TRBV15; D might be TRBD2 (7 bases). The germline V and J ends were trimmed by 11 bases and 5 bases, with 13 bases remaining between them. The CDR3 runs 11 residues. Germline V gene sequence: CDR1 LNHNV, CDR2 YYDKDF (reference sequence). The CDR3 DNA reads TGTGCCGCGGGGGCCGTCCACGAGCAGTACTTC. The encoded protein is CAAGAVHEQYF.

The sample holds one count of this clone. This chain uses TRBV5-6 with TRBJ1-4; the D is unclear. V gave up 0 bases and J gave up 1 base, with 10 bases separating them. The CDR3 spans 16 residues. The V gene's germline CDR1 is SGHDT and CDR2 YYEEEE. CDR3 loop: CASSLDSRLTNEKLFF. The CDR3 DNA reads TGTGCCAGCAGCTTGGATAGCCGCCTAACTAATGAAAAACTGTTTTTT.

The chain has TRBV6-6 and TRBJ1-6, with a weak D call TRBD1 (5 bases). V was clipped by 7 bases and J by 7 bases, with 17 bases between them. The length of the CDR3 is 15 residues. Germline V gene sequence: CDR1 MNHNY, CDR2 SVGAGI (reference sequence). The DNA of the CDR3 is TGTGCCAGCATTTTACTAGAGGGGAGGAATTCACCCCTCCACTTT. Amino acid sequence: CASILLEGRNSPLHF.

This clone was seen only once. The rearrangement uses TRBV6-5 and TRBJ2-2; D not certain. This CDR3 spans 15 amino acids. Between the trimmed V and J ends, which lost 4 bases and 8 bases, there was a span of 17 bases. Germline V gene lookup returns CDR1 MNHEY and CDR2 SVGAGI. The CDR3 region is CASSLEPPVKGELFF. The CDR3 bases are TGTGCCAGCAGTTTGGAGCCTCCGGTGAAGGGGGAGCTGTTTTTT.

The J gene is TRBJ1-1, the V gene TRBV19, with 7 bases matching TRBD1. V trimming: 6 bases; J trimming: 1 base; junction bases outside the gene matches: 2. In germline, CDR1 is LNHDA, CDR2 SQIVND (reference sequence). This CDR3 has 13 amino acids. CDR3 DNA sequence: TGTGCCAGTAGGACAGGGCGGAACACTGAAGCTTTCTTT. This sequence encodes CASRTGRNTEAFF.

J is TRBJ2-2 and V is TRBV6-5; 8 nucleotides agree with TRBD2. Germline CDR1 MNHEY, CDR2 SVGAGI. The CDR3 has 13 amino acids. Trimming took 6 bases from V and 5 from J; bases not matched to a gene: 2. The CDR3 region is CASSRGGTGELFF. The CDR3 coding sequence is TGTGCCAGCAGCCGCGGGGGGACCGGGGAGCTGTTTTTT.

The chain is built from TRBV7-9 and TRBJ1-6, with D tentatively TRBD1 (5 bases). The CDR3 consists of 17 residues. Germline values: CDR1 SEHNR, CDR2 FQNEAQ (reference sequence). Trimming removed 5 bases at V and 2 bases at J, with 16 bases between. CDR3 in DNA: TGTGCCAGCAGCGCTCCGGGACTTTCAGCCTATAATTCACCCCTCCACTTT. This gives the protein CASSAPGLSAYNSPLHF.

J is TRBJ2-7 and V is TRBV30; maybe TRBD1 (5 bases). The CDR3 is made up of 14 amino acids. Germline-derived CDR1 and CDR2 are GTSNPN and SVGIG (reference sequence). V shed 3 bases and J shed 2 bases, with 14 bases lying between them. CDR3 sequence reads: CAWSRVSITYEQYF. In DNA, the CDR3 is TGTGCCTGGAGCAGGGTGTCTATCACCTACGAGCAGTACTTC. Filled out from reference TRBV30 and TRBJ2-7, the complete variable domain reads SQTIHQWPATLVQPVGSPLSLECTVEGTSNPNLYWYRQAAGRGLQLLFYSVGIGQISSEVPQNLSASRPQDRQFILSSKKLLLSDSGFYLCAWSRVSITYEQYFGPGTRLTVT.

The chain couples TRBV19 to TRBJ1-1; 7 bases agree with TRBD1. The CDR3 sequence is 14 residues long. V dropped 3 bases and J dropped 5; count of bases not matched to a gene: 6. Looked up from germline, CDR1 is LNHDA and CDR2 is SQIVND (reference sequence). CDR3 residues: CASSIKGARTEAFF. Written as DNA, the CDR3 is TGTGCCAGTAGTATCAAGGGGGCGAGGACTGAAGCTTTCTTT.

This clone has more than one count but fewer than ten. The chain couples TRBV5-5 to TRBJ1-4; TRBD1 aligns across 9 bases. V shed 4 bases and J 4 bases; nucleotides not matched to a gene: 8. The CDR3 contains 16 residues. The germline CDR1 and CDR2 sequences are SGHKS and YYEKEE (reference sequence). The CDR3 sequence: CASSPLPGQGNEKLFF. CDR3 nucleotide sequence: TGTGCCAGCAGCCCCCTCCCGGGACAGGGTAATGAAAAACTGTTTTTT.

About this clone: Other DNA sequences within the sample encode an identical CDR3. CDR3 residues: CASSPQGSGYTF. The CDR3 nucleotides read TGTGCCAGCAGCCCGCAGGGGAGTGGCTACACCTTC. The chain links TRBV3-1 (or the pseudogene TRBV3-2) to TRBJ1-2; perhaps TRBD1 as D (6 bases). The V gene lost 4 bases and the J gene lost 7 bases, with 10 bases spanning the gap. There are 12 residues in the CDR3. Germline CDR1 LGHDT, CDR2 YNNKEL (reference sequence).

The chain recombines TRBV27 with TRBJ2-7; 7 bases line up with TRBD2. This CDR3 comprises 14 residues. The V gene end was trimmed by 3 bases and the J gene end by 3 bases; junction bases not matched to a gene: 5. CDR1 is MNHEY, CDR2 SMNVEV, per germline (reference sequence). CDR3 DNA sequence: TGTGCCAGCAGTTTCGCGGGGGAGGGCTACGAGCAGTACTTC. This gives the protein CASSFAGEGYEQYF.

Here the CDR3 reads CASSELGSQGATYCTF. CDR3 nucleotide sequence: TGTGCCAGCAGTGAACTCGGTAGTCAGGGTGCGACTTACTGCACCTTC. V and J are TRBV25-1 and TRBJ1-2; a possible D gene is TRBD1 (5 bases). This CDR3 comprises 16 residues. V was shortened by 2 bases and J by 13 bases, with 26 bases between the two germline ends. Germline V gives CDR1 MGHDK, CDR2 SYGVNS.

The CDR3, as DNA: TGTGCCAGCAGTTACCAGCGGCGGACTAACACTGAAGCTTTCTTT. Its translation is CASSYQRRTNTEAFF. The chain uses TRBV6-2 or TRBV6-3 and TRBJ1-1; unclear D gene. Germline V CDR1 and CDR2: MNHEY, SVGEGT. V lost 2 bases and J 2 bases, leaving 12 bases between the germline ends. This CDR3 is 15 amino acids long.

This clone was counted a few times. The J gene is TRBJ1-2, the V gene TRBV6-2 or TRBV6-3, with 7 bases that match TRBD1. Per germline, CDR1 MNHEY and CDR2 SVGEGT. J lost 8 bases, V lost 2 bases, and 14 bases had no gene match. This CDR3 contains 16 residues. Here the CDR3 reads CASSYQDRLGLWGYTF. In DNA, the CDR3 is TGTGCCAGCAGTTACCAGGACAGGCTGGGGCTTTGGGGCTACACCTTC.

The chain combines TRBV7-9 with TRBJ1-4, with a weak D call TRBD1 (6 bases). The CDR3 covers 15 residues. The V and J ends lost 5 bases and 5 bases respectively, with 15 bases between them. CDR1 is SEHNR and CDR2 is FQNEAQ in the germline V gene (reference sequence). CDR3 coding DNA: TGTGCCAGCAGCGCCGATGGGGGGGCGAATGAAAAACTGTTTTTT. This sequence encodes CASSADGGANEKLFF.

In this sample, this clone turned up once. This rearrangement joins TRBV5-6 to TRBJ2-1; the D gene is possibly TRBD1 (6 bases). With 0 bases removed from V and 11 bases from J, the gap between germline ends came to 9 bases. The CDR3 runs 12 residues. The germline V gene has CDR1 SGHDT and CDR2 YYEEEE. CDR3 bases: TGTGCCAGCAGCTTGGAGGGGGATAAGCAGTTCTTC. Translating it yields CASSLEGDKQFF.

For the CDR3, the DNA is TGTGCCAGCAGACACTTGGACAGGGGCAATGGCTACACCTTC. Its translation: CASRHLDRGNGYTF. This chain uses TRBV6-5 with TRBJ1-2; the match to TRBD1 covers 9 bases. Germline CDR1 reads MNHEY; CDR2 reads SVGAGI. CDR3 length: 14 residues. The V gene end was trimmed by 6 bases and the J gene end by 6 bases; junction bases not matched to a gene: 8.

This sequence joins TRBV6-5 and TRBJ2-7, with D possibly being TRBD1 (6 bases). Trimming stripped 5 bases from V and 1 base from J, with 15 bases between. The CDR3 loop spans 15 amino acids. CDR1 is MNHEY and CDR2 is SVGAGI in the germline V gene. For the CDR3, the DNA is TGTGCCAGCAGTCCTCTCCTGGACAGTTCCTACGAGCAGTACTTC. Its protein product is CASSPLLDSSYEQYF.